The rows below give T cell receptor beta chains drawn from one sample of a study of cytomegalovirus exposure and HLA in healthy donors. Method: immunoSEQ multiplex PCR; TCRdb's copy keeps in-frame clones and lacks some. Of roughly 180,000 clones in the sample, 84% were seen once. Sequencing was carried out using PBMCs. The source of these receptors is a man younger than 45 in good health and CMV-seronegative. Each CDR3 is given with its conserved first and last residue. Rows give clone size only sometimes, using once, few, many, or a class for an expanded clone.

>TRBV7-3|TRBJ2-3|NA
CASVIATASTDTQYF
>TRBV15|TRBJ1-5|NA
CATSRDPTSYGGQPQHF
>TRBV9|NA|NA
CASSVDSFVEQYF
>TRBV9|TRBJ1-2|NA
CASSVATGLVGTAGYTF
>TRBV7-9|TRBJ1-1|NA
CASSIGQGNTEAFF
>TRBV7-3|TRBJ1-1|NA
CASSLGTVNTEAFF
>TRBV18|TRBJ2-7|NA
CASSPGGQGYYEQYF
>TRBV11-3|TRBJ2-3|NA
CASSLGGTSTDTQYF
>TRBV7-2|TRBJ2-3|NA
CASSLGGGRSISTDTQYF
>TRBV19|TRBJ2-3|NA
CASSQDRPHTDTQYF
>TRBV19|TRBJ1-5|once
CASSLQGTQPQHF
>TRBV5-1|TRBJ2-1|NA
CASSLRTSGGNNEQFF
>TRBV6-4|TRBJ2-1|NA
CASSDLAGGSNEQFF
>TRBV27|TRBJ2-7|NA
CATWDRGREQYF
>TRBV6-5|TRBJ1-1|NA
CASSYNARGTEAFF
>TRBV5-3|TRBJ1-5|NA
CARGGQRNQPQHF
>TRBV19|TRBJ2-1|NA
CASTFNGREHNEQFF
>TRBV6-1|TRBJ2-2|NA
CASSTGIKTGELFF
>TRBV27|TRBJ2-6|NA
CASSNSFSGANVLTF
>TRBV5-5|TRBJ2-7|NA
CASSPTASGSNYEQYF
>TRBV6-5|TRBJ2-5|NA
CASSLLAENQETQYF
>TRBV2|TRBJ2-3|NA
CARGLRQGSTDTQYF
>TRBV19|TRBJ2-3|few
CASSTGDRVFPGQYF
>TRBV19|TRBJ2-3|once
CASSRLAGSTDTQYF
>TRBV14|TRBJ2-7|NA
CASSQTGWDYEQYF
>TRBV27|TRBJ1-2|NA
CASSFHGQGNYGYTF